These 9 T cell receptor beta chains were all obtained from the same sample, sequenced in a study of radiation and T cells in renal cell carcinoma. Libraries were prepared by immunoSEQ multiplex PCR; TCRdb keeps only in-frame clonotypes and omits some of them. The data show about 140,000 clones, over 65% seen once. As to time point: baseline pretreatment blood. Treatment meaning: 15 Gy SBRT to primary tumor, nephrectomy 4 weeks later. Material: blood, obtained from a patient whose treatment included radiotherapy and nephrectomy. Source of these receptors: a woman in her forties or fifties with renal cell carcinoma.

The V call is TRBV30, the J call TRBJ2-6, with D unresolved. Germline V lookup: CDR1 GTSNPN, CDR2 SVGIG (reference sequence). The ends were cut back, 0 bases at V and 0 bases at J, with 9 bases in the middle. CDR3 length: 16 amino acids. DNA of the CDR3: TGTGCCTGGAGTGTACGTGCCTCCTCTGGGGCCAACGTCCTGACTTTC. This encodes CAWSVRASSGANVLTF.

This chain uses TRBV5-1 with TRBJ1-2, with D unresolved. The CDR3 has 14 residues. The ends were cut back, 4 bases at V and 6 bases at J, with 16 bases in the middle. Germline V gene sequence: CDR1 SGHRS, CDR2 YFSETQ. The CDR3 sequence is CASSLPDRPDGYTF. CDR3 nucleotides: TGCGCCAGCAGCCTCCCGGATCGGCCCGATGGCTACACCTTC.

The chain has TRBV2 and TRBJ2-7; 7 bases line up with TRBD1. Germline V gene sequence: CDR1 SNHLY, CDR2 FYNNEI. The V gene end was trimmed by 6 bases and the J gene end by 2 bases; junction bases not matched to a gene: 10. The CDR3 has 15 amino acids. CDR3 loop: CASRPRQGVAYEQYF. The DNA of the CDR3 is TGTGCCAGCAGACCTAGACAGGGTGTAGCCTACGAGCAGTACTTC.

V usage is TRBV5-1 and J usage is TRBJ1-4; TRBD1 is a possible D gene (6 bases). V was cut by 3 bases and J by 2 bases, with 11 bases left in between. Germline V gene data show CDR1 as SGHRS and CDR2 as YFSETQ. The CDR3 runs 15 residues. The CDR3 bases are TGCGCCAGCAGCTCCTCGGGGGGCACTAATGAAAAACTGTTTTTT. Residues: CASSSSGGTNEKLFF.

J is TRBJ2-5 and V is TRBV7-2; D ambiguous. The germline V and J ends were trimmed by 3 bases and 0 bases, with 8 bases remaining between them. Germline V CDR1 and CDR2: SGHTA, FQGNSA. CDR3 length: 14 residues. CDR3 region: CASSFLPDQETQYF. The CDR3 DNA reads TGTGCCAGCAGCTTTTTGCCTGACCAAGAGACCCAGTACTTC.

The rearrangement joins TRBV5-1 to TRBJ2-1, with TRBD1 matching 10 bases. V dropped 3 bases and J dropped 8; count of bases not matched to a gene: 11. Germline V gene data show CDR1 as SGHRS and CDR2 as YFSETQ. This CDR3 spans 16 amino acids. CDR3 loop: CASSWGGTGAPHEQFF. The CDR3 DNA follows: TGCGCCAGCAGCTGGGGAGGGACAGGGGCCCCTCATGAGCAGTTCTTC.

The rearrangement links TRBV6-6 to TRBJ2-5, with D maybe TRBD2 (7 bases). The CDR3 covers 14 residues. Germline CDR1 and CDR2: MNHNY and SVGAGI (reference sequence). V was trimmed by 4 bases and J by 5 bases, leaving 14 bases between them. The CDR3 loop is CASSLKGGRETQYF. The DNA of the CDR3 is TGTGCCAGCAGTTTGAAGGGGGGGCGGGAGACCCAGTACTTC.

This rearrangement joins TRBV19 to TRBJ1-1; D call uncertain. Trimming pared 7 bases from V and 0 bases from J, leaving 9 bases between. The CDR3 loop spans 13 amino acids. Germline values: CDR1 LNHDA, CDR2 SQIVND (reference sequence). Here the CDR3 reads CASNPRVNTEAFF. The CDR3 nucleotides are TGTGCCAGTAACCCAAGGGTGAACACTGAAGCTTTCTTT.

This chain joins TRBV5-4 and TRBJ2-2; maybe TRBD1 (5 bases). Trimming pared 1 base from V and 1 base from J, leaving 11 bases between. The CDR3 consists of 16 residues. Germline V gene sequence: CDR1 SGHNT, CDR2 YYREEE (reference sequence). The CDR3 spells CASSLFGRVNTGELFF. CDR3 nucleotides: TGTGCCAGCAGCTTGTTCGGCAGGGTGAACACCGGGGAGCTGTTTTTT.